Presented here are 22 T cell receptor beta chains from one specimen sequenced in a study of T cells in Graves' hyperthyroidism and ophthalmopathy. Amplification targeted TCR beta CDR3 regions from RNA transcripts. RT-PCR in the first round (using the HTBI primer set) targeted the TCR CDR3. Using its own MiXCR run on the multiplex PCR reads, TCRdb lists one record per CDR3 protein. The profile shows around 500,000 distinct CDR3 sequences, 20% to 25% of them singletons. The sample taken for sequencing was blood. All receptors come from a woman in her 70s with Graves' ophthalmopathy.

This clonotype was picked up many times. The J gene is TRBJ2-1, the V gene TRBV11-2; 8 bases line up with TRBD2. Losses at the gene ends were 7 bases for V and 7 bases for J; bases not matched to a gene: 12. This CDR3 has 15 residues. Per the germline V gene, CDR1 is SGHAT and CDR2 is FQNNGV. CDR3 sequence: CASTSSGGRYNEQFF. CDR3 DNA: TGTGCCAGCACTAGCTCGGGAGGGCGTTATAATGAGCAGTTCTTC.

A few counts support this clonotype. The chain employs TRBV6-1 and TRBJ1-1; D might be TRBD1 (5 bases). Germline loops: CDR1 MNHNS, CDR2 SASEGT. The CDR3 totals 13 residues. The V end was cut by 5 bases, the J end by 10 bases, with 17 bases between. The CDR3 sequence: CASSLRDPNGAFF. In nucleotides, the CDR3 is TGTGCCAGCAGTCTCCGGGACCCTAATGGAGCTTTCTTT.

This clonotype appeared a few times. The rearrangement links TRBV12-3 or TRBV12-4 to TRBJ2-7; possible D gene TRBD1, 8 bases. The V gene lost 8 bases and the J gene lost 6 bases, with 26 bases spanning the gap. This CDR3 contains 16 residues. The CDR3 region is CASRSGGGTGFTEQYF. CDR3 sequence (DNA): TGTGCCAGCCGGAGTGGGGGGGGGACAGGCTTCACCGAGCAGTACTTC.

This clonotype has just a few counts. This chain links TRBV20-1 with TRBJ1-4; 8 bases fit TRBD1. With V trimmed by 6 bases and J by 8 bases, 14 bases remained unmatched. The CDR3 is 15 amino acids. Germline loops: CDR1 DFQATT, CDR2 SNEGSKA (reference sequence). The CDR3 region is CSAQDREGWQEKLFF. CDR3 DNA sequence: TGCAGTGCCCAGGACAGGGAGGGGTGGCAGGAAAAACTGTTTTTT.

The J gene is TRBJ1-2, the V gene TRBV3-1, with D possibly TRBD1 on 6 matching bases. The CDR3 is 16 amino acids. V gave up 0 bases and J gave up 8 bases, with 19 bases separating them. CDR1 and CDR2 (germline): LGHDT, YNNKEL (reference sequence). This CDR3 reads CASSQDLLTGSRGYTF. In DNA form, the CDR3 reads TGTGCCAGCAGCCAAGATCTGTTGACAGGATCGAGGGGCTACACCTTC.

This clonotype came up many times. The CDR3 nucleotides read TGTGCCAGCACTTACCCGGACAGGGTAGTTGATGGCTACACCTTC. It is translated as CASTYPDRVVDGYTF. This chain links TRBV12-3 or TRBV12-4 with TRBJ1-2, with TRBD1 identical over 8 bases. The CDR3 runs to 15 residues. Trimming removed 7 bases from V and 6 bases from J; junction bases left unmatched: 13.

About this clonotype itself: A much larger clone differs by one base, so this may be a read error. The V call is TRBV6-5, the J call TRBJ1-1, with TRBD1 identical over 8 bases. Germline V CDR1 and CDR2: MNHEY, SVGAGI. CDR3 size: 17 residues. The CDR3 DNA follows: TGTGCCAGCAGTTACTCACCAGGGGGCTTTTGGGACACTGGAGCTTTCTTT. Its protein product is CASSYSPGGFWDTGAFF.

This clonotype was seen more than once but under ten times. The chain is built from TRBV20-1 and TRBJ1-2; 9 bases align to TRBD1. The V gene end was trimmed by 7 bases and the J gene end by 6 bases; junction bases not matched to a gene: 15. The CDR3 consists of 15 residues. CDR1 and CDR2 (germline): DFQATT, SNEGSKA (reference sequence). The CDR3 reads CSGHGRITGGDGYTF. Here the CDR3 DNA reads TGCAGTGGACACGGTAGAATTACAGGGGGCGATGGCTACACCTTC.

This clonotype appeared many times. The rearrangement joins TRBV12-5 to TRBJ1-5; D gene ambiguous. Germline V gene lookup returns CDR1 LGHNT and CDR2 FRNRAP. Trimming left V 8 bases short and J 1 base short, with 9 bases between. There are 13 residues in the CDR3. The CDR3 bases are TGTGCTAGTTGTAGCGTCAGCAATCAGCCCCAGCATTTT. It yields the protein CASCSVSNQPQHF.

This clonotype was observed a few times. This sequence joins TRBV30 and TRBJ2-7, with D unresolved. V was shortened by 3 bases and J by 0 bases, with 12 bases between the two germline ends. Germline V lookup: CDR1 GTSNPN, CDR2 SVGIG (reference sequence). This CDR3 spans 14 amino acids. CDR3 DNA sequence: TGTGCCTGGAGCGCGAACTTCCTCTCCTACGAGCAGTACTTC. Translated: CAWSANFLSYEQYF.

This clonotype was counted at least ten times. V and J are TRBV28 and TRBJ2-6; tentative D call: TRBD1 (6 bases). V was clipped by 5 bases and J by 2 bases, with 22 bases between them. Germline values: CDR1 MDHEN, CDR2 SYDVKM. The CDR3 extends over 19 amino acids. CDR3 amino acids: CASSAPRGPPVPGANVLTF. The DNA of the CDR3 is TGTGCCAGCAGTGCTCCCAGGGGTCCACCCGTCCCTGGGGCCAACGTCCTGACTTTC.

The chain couples TRBV28 to TRBJ2-5, with D possibly being TRBD1 (6 bases). Germline V CDR1 and CDR2: MDHEN, SYDVKM. The V gene lost 6 bases and the J gene lost 2 bases, with 16 bases spanning the gap. The length of the CDR3 is 15 residues. CDR3 amino acids: CASSRTGSKQETQYF. Here the CDR3 DNA reads TGTGCCAGCAGCAGAACAGGGTCCAAACAAGAGACCCAGTACTTC.

Comment on this clonotype: A much larger clone differs by one base, so this may be a read error. The chain joins TRBV3-1 to TRBJ2-7, with D perhaps matching TRBD1 (5 bases). V gave up 1 base and J gave up 6 bases, with 10 bases separating them. The CDR3 is made up of 13 amino acids. Germline lookup yields CDR1 LGHDT and CDR2 YNNKEL (reference sequence). The CDR3 sequence is CASSQVGASEQYF. DNA of the CDR3: TGTGCCAGCAGCCAAGTTGGGGCGTCCGAGCAGTACTTC.

Comment on this clonotype: One junction end does not reproduce the germline sequence, and a read error may be involved. CDR3 sequence reads: CASRPVGERGITYGQYF. In DNA, the CDR3 is TGTGCCAGCAGACCCGTTGGGGAGCGGGGCATCACTTACGGGCAGTACTTC. The chain couples TRBV27 to TRBJ2-7; 7 bases match TRBD2. The germline gives CDR1 MNHEY, CDR2 SMNVEV (reference sequence). The length of the CDR3 is 17 residues.

The V call is TRBV6-2 or TRBV6-3, the J call TRBJ1-2; 12 nucleotides align to TRBD1. Per germline, CDR1 MNHEY and CDR2 SVGEGT. The CDR3 contains 15 residues. Losses at the gene ends were 2 bases for V and 8 bases for J; bases not matched to a gene: 6. CDR3 region: CASSYAAGTGGGYTF. The CDR3 DNA follows: TGTGCCAGCAGTTACGCTGCCGGGACAGGGGGCGGCTACACCTTC.

This chain links TRBV5-6 with TRBJ2-4; TRBD2 might be the D (6 bases). Germline CDR1 is SGHDT and CDR2 is YYEEEE. The V end lost 2 bases, the J end lost 6 bases, and 18 bases lay between the germline ends. CDR3 length: 16 residues. The CDR3 protein is CASSFSLAPSSNIQYF. In DNA, the CDR3 is TGTGCCAGCAGCTTTAGTCTAGCGCCAAGTTCAAACATTCAGTACTTC.

This clonotype was counted at least ten times. This rearrangement joins TRBV6-2 or TRBV6-3 to TRBJ1-1; the match to TRBD1 covers 10 bases. After removal of 6 bases from V and 6 bases from J, the junction contained 10 bases not matched to a gene. Germline V CDR1 and CDR2: MNHEY, SVGEGT. The CDR3 spans 15 residues. Here the CDR3 reads CASRTIRDRGPEAFF. In DNA form, the CDR3 reads TGTGCCAGCAGAACGATCCGGGACAGGGGCCCTGAAGCTTTCTTT.

The genes are TRBV7-2 and TRBJ1-3, with 11 positions matching TRBD1. The CDR3 loop spans 19 amino acids. The V gene end was trimmed by 3 bases and the J gene end by 1 base; junction bases not matched to a gene: 11. Germline values: CDR1 SGHTA, CDR2 FQGNSA. The CDR3: CASSLGTGGGLISGNTIYF. CDR3 bases: TGTGCCAGCAGCTTGGGGACAGGGGGAGGTTTGATATCTGGAAACACCATATATTTT.

A few counts support this clonotype. This chain joins TRBV3-1 and TRBJ2-4; TRBD1 might be the D (5 bases). CDR1 is LGHDT, CDR2 YNNKEL, per germline (reference sequence). The CDR3 loop spans 14 amino acids. V was cut by 2 bases and J by 2 bases, with 7 bases left in between. The CDR3 spells CASSQSGSKNIQYF. CDR3 DNA sequence: TGTGCCAGCAGCCAATCAGGGTCCAAAAACATTCAGTACTTC.

This clonotype was seen more than once but under ten times. The V and J genes are TRBV7-6 and TRBJ2-5, with D tentatively TRBD2 (6 bases). Per the germline V gene, CDR1 is SGHVS and CDR2 is FNYEAQ. This CDR3 has 16 amino acids. V shed 4 bases and J shed 5 bases, with 20 bases lying between them. CDR3 nucleotide sequence: TGTGCCAGCAGCTCCGGCCGACTAGTACTGTCGGAGACCCAGTACTTC. It specifies CASSSGRLVLSETQYF.

The chain couples TRBV3-1 to TRBJ1-6, with a weak D call TRBD1 (5 bases). The germline V and J ends were trimmed by 4 bases and 7 bases, with 14 bases remaining between them. The CDR3 covers 15 residues. Germline CDR1 is LGHDT and CDR2 is YNNKEL (reference sequence). The CDR3 bases are TGTGCCAGCAGCCCCCCCGGGACTGCGAATTCACCCCTCCACTTT. This sequence encodes CASSPPGTANSPLHF.

This clonotype turned up a few times. V and J are TRBV7-8 and TRBJ1-2; maybe TRBD1 (5 bases). V shed 1 base and J shed 4 bases, with 13 bases lying between them. This CDR3 region has 15 residues. CDR1 and CDR2 from the germline V gene are SGHVS and FQNEAQ. CDR3 sequence reads: CASSLGAQGVYGYTF. The CDR3 region has the DNA TGTGCCAGCAGCTTAGGAGCCCAGGGTGTCTATGGCTACACCTTC.